This T cell receptor (beta chain) was sequenced in a study of cytomegalovirus exposure and HLA in healthy donors. Use of 60 Vbeta and 13 Jbeta primers characterized the PCR. This table comes from immunoSEQ multiplex PCR, and its TCRdb copy is limited to in-frame clones, with some not included. The sample holds about 160,000 clones; about 72% are singletons and the top ten take about 1.5%. CDR1 and CDR2 from the germline V gene are SGHTA and FQGNSA. The CDR3 is 14 amino acids. V was clipped by 0 bases and J by 4 bases; unmatched bases: 0. Sample: PBMCs. The TCR sequence derives from a male donor in good health and CMV-seronegative. The rearrangement links TRBV7-2 to TRBJ1-3, with 7 bases aligning to TRBD1. The CDR3 protein is CASSLADRGNTIYF. Written as DNA, the CDR3 is TGTGCCAGCAGCTTAGCGGACAGGGGAAACACCATATATTTT.